The T cell receptor (beta chain) described here comes from a study of blood T cells in healthy people across ages. V lost 0 bases and J 5 bases, leaving 13 bases between the germline ends. CDR1 and CDR2 from the germline V gene are LGHNA and YSLEER. The CDR3 consists of 16 residues. This clonotype was recorded once. A J-beta primer mix and a sample-barcoded 5' primer were used in a second PCR of about 7 to 12 cycles. TCRdb processed the 5' RACE reads anew with MiXCR; each CDR3 protein has one entry. The table lists about 1.5 million distinct CDR3 sequences, approximately 43% of them singletons, with more than 4% in the top ten.

The chain employs TRBV4-3 and TRBJ1-4; no firm D call. The specimen was blood. The receptor was derived from a woman in her late teens or twenties in good health. CDR3 region: CASSQDRAIRNEKLFF. Written as DNA, the CDR3 is TGCGCCAGCAGCCAAGATAGAGCCATCCGAAATGAAAAACTGTTTTTT.